These T cell receptor beta chains were read from a single sample in a study of cytomegalovirus exposure and HLA in healthy donors. Using immunoSEQ multiplex PCR, the repertoire was profiled, and TCRdb retains in-frame clones only, with some absent. The sample includes 110,000 or so clones, 75% to 85% seen only once; the top ten take around 2%. Sequenced material: PBMCs. These receptors originate from a man between 40 and 49 years old in good health and CMV-seronegative. Each CDR3 is given with its conserved first and last residue. D genes are given only for firm matches. A clone size is listed for some rows: how often the clone was seen (once, few, many), or a class if it is expanded.

clone size,J gene,D gene,V gene,CDR3 DNA,CDR3 protein
NA,TRBJ1-4,TRBD1,TRBV7-8,TGTGCCAGCAGCTTAAGGGACAGGGGGCGCGATGAAAAACTGTTTTTT,CASSLRDRGRDEKLFF
NA,TRBJ1-1,TRBD1,TRBV10-2,TGCGCCAGCAGCCGACAGGGGATGACTGAAGCTTTCTTT,CASSRQGMTEAFF
NA,TRBJ2-1,TRBD2,TRBV18,TGTGCCAGCTCACCTAGGACTAGCGGGGACAATGAGCAGTTCTTC,CASSPRTSGDNEQFF
NA,TRBJ2-2,TRBD2,TRBV6-5,TGTGCCAGCACCTTAGCGGGAGAGAGAACCGGGGAGCTGTTTTTT,CASTLAGERTGELFF
once,TRBJ2-1,TRBD2,TRBV7-3,TGTGCCAGCAGCCCCACCCTGGGACTAGCGGGAGAGCAGTTCTTC,CASSPTLGLAGEQFF
NA,TRBJ2-2,NA,TRBV11-3,TGTGCCAGCAGCTTATCTCACCTGAGCCTCACCGGGGAGCTGTTTTTT,CASSLSHLSLTGELFF
NA,TRBJ2-3,TRBD2,TRBV7-6,TGTGCCAGCAGCTTACGCGGGGGGGGTACAGATACGCAGTATTTT,CASSLRGGGTDTQYF
NA,TRBJ2-1,NA,TRBV14,TGTGCCAGCAGCCAAAGCAGGGGTGAGCAGTTCTTC,CASSQSRGEQFF
NA,TRBJ2-5,NA,TRBV7-2,TGTGCCAGCAGCCACAACCCCGGAGGGGAGACCCAGTACTTC,CASSHNPGGETQYF
NA,TRBJ2-5,TRBD2,TRBV6-1,TGTGCCACAACTAGCGGGGGGGCAGGAGAGACCCAGTACTTC,CATTSGGAGETQYF
NA,TRBJ2-3,TRBD1,TRBV6-6,TGTGCCAGCGGGGGACAGGGGACAGATACGCAGTATTTT,CASGGQGTDTQYF
NA,TRBJ1-4,NA,TRBV28,TGTGCCAGCACCACCTGGGGCAGCTCTGGTGAAAAACTGTTTTTT,CASTTWGSSGEKLFF
NA,TRBJ2-5,TRBD1,TRBV4-3,TGCGCCAGCAGCCCCGGACAGGGTGTTCAAGAGACCCAGTACTTC,CASSPGQGVQETQYF
NA,TRBJ2-6,NA,TRBV30,TGTGCCTGGGGAGGTTTAGGGGCCAACGTCCTGACTTTC,CAWGGLGANVLTF
NA,TRBJ2-7,TRBD2,TRBV10-3,TGTGCCATCAGTGAGGCGGGGGGGCCGGGAGAGCAGTACTTC,CAISEAGGPGEQYF
once,TRBJ2-3,NA,TRBV13,TGTGCCAGCAGCGACTCCACAGATACGCAGTATTTT,CASSDSTDTQYF
NA,TRBJ1-3,NA,TRBV25-1,TGTGCCAGCAGTACCAATACAGGTGCCGCTGGAAACACCATATATTTT,CASSTNTGAAGNTIYF
NA,TRBJ1-3,NA,TRBV6-1,TGTGCCAGCAGTGAACTCGGGGTGTCTGGAAACACCATATATTTT,CASSELGVSGNTIYF
NA,TRBJ2-3,TRBD1,TRBV19,TGTGCCAGTAGTGGGACAGCATCCCGAGCAGATACGCAGTATTTT,CASSGTASRADTQYF
NA,TRBJ2-7,TRBD1,TRBV28,TGTGCCAGCAGTTTCCCCGGGACAGGTCGTTGGGGGGAGCAGTACTTC,CASSFPGTGRWGEQYF
NA,TRBJ1-4,TRBD1,TRBV4-1,TGCGCCAGCAGCCAAGAGGACAGGCCCGTACCGCTGGCTAATGAAAAACTGTTTTTT,CASSQEDRPVPLANEKLFF
NA,TRBJ2-7,NA,TRBV6-1,TGTGCCAGCAGTTTCGCTAGGGGAGAGCAGTACTTC,CASSFARGEQYF
few,TRBJ2-2,TRBD2,TRBV9,TGTGCCAGCAGCGCCTGGACTAGCGGGTCCGGGGAGCTGTTTTTT,CASSAWTSGSGELFF
NA,TRBJ1-2,TRBD1,TRBV11-2,TGTGCCAGCAGCAAAACGTCCGGGACAGGGGCCTATGGCTACACCTTC,CASSKTSGTGAYGYTF
NA,TRBJ1-5,NA,TRBV19,TGTGCCAGTAGTATCAATGGAGGAAATAATCAGCCCCAGCATTTT,CASSINGGNNQPQHF
NA,TRBJ1-1,NA,TRBV12-5,TGTGCTAGTGGTTTGTGGGCAGGGGATGGGAACACTGAAGCTTTCTTT,CASGLWAGDGNTEAFF
NA,TRBJ2-7,TRBD1,TRBV28,TGTGCCAGCAGTTCCCCGGGACAGGGGGCTTACGAGCAGTACTTC,CASSSPGQGAYEQYF
few,TRBJ2-5,NA,TRBV5-1,TGCGCCAGCAGCTTGGGCGGGGGCGCTTTCGAGACCCAGTACTTC,CASSLGGGAFETQYF
NA,TRBJ1-1,TRBD1,TRBV5-1,TGCGCCAGCAGCTCGAGGGGACAGCAGAACACTGAAGCTTTCTTT,CASSSRGQQNTEAFF
NA,TRBJ2-1,TRBD1,TRBV10-3,TGTGCCACCTGGGACAGGGAGAGGAGTGAGCAGTTCTTC,CATWDRERSEQFF
NA,TRBJ2-1,NA,TRBV19,TGTGCCAGTAGTATGGATAGCTCCTACAATGGGCAGTTCTTC,CASSMDSSYNGQFF
NA,TRBJ1-2,TRBD1,TRBV28,TGTGCCAGCAGGCGACAGGGGAACTATGGCTACACCTTC,CASRRQGNYGYTF
NA,TRBJ2-7,TRBD2,TRBV9,TGTGCCAGCAGCGCGGGATGGACTAGCGCTTCCTACGAGCAGTACTTC,CASSAGWTSASYEQYF
NA,TRBJ2-5,NA,TRBV5-6,TGTGCCAGCAGCTGGGCACTAGCTCGGACCGGTATTGGGGAGACCCAGTACTTC,CASSWALARTGIGETQYF
NA,TRBJ2-3,TRBD2,TRBV27,TGTGCCAGCAGTTTCCTAGCGGGAGGGTTAACAGATACGCAGTATTTT,CASSFLAGGLTDTQYF
NA,TRBJ1-3,TRBD1,TRBV7-8,TGTGCCAGCAGCCGTGAGGGACAGGGGGGAAACACCATATATTTT,CASSREGQGGNTIYF
NA,TRBJ2-2,NA,TRBV19,TGTGCCAGTAATACAGGTTACACCGGGGAGCTGTTTTTT,CASNTGYTGELFF
NA,TRBJ2-5,NA,TRBV5-1,TGCGCCAGCACCACGCGAGGGGGTGGAGAGACCCAGTACTTC,CASTTRGGGETQYF
NA,TRBJ2-7,NA,TRBV4-2,TGTGCCAGCAGCCAGGAGTTAGCCGTAAGCTCCTACGAGCAGTACTTC,CASSQELAVSSYEQYF
few,TRBJ2-2,NA,TRBV4-2,TGTGCCAGCAGCCAAGATTGGGCGGGCGGTGCGAACACCGGGGAGCTGTTTTTT,CASSQDWAGGANTGELFF
NA,TRBJ2-5,NA,TRBV5-4,TGTGCCAGCAGCTTGGAGGGACACCACGGAGCAGAGACCCAGTACTTC,CASSLEGHHGAETQYF
few,TRBJ2-3,NA,TRBV4-3,TGCGCCAGCAGCCAACGTTACACAGATACGCAGTATTTT,CASSQRYTDTQYF
NA,TRBJ2-5,NA,TRBV29-1,TGCAGCGTTGGAAGACTAAGCAGGGGTGAGACCCAGTACTTC,CSVGRLSRGETQYF
NA,TRBJ2-7,TRBD2,TRBV7-2,TGTGCCAGCAGTCGGACTAGCGGGGGAAGCTCCTACGAGCAGTACTTC,CASSRTSGGSSYEQYF
NA,TRBJ2-7,NA,TRBV15,TGTGCCACCAGCAGAGATCTGCGCAGGGACTACGAGCAGTACTTC,CATSRDLRRDYEQYF
NA,TRBJ2-7,NA,TRBV4-3,TGCGCCAGCAGCCCCCCCCGGTTGAGGTACGAGCAGTACTTC,CASSPPRLRYEQYF
NA,TRBJ1-1,NA,TRBV7-9,TGTGCCAGCAGCCCCCCGACAGGATCGAACACTGAAGCTTTCTTT,CASSPPTGSNTEAFF
NA,TRBJ1-6,NA,TRBV9,TGTGCCAGCAGCACTCAGGGGCTGGGGTCACCCCTCCACTTT,CASSTQGLGSPLHF
NA,TRBJ1-4,NA,TRBV6-5,TGTGCCAGCAGTTACTCGAAAGGTGGTTCGAGGGAAAAACTGTTTTTT,CASSYSKGGSREKLFF
NA,TRBJ1-2,NA,TRBV15,TGTGCCACCAGCAGAGTTGAGGGAAGGAGCGGCTACACCTTC,CATSRVEGRSGYTF